These T cell receptor beta chains were read from a single sample in a study of cytomegalovirus exposure and HLA in healthy donors. Some clones are missing from TCRdb's copy, which holds only in-frame ones; the method was immunoSEQ multiplex PCR. The ten top clones account for under 0.9%, within a sample of around 70,000 clones. The sequenced material came from PBMCs. These receptor sequences come from a boy aged 5-17 years in good health and CMV-seronegative. Both conserved end residues are trimmed from each CDR3.

CDR3aa	v_gene	j_gene
ASSLGSAYEQY	TRBV28	TRBJ2-7
ASSRKEGSEAF	TRBV7-9	TRBJ1-1
ASSLLLAGDPDTQY	TRBV28	TRBJ2-3
ASSQDPGGLLQETQY	TRBV14	TRBJ2-5
ASSFRAGYTEAF	TRBV27	TRBJ1-1
ASSWGATEAF	TRBV6-5	TRBJ1-1
ASSQEWLAGGPYEQY	TRBV4-2	TRBJ2-7
ASSPDRGRLNTEAF	TRBV5-6	TRBJ1-1
ATGTGRYEQY	TRBV6-5	TRBJ2-7
ASSPPQGYETQY	TRBV18	TRBJ2-5
ASSPQGWLGLREKLF	TRBV4-1	TRBJ1-4
ASSSGGTSGNTIY	TRBV5-1	TRBJ1-3
ASSLQGTEAF	TRBV5-4	TRBJ1-1
AFGPRAGPVGEEQY	TRBV30	TRBJ2-7
ASSLGQQTTEAF	TRBV5-6	TRBJ1-1
ASSSTGGDTDTQY	TRBV18	TRBJ2-3
ASSDFLGLREQY	TRBV10-2	TRBJ2-7
ASSITSGRYEQF	TRBV19	TRBJ2-1
ASSQDMAHSNQPQH	TRBV4-2	TRBJ1-5
ASGSTGNYGYT	TRBV5-1	TRBJ1-2
ASRIGGYEQY	TRBV6-6	TRBJ2-7
ASSREAGITEAF	TRBV7-9	TRBJ1-1
ASSPELAGPDVGELF	TRBV18	TRBJ2-2
ASSPLTNMAETQY	TRBV18	TRBJ2-5
ATSGQVNEQF	TRBV15	TRBJ2-1
ASSFDRNYGYT	TRBV5-4	TRBJ1-2
ASSSGYEQY	TRBV9	TRBJ2-7
ASSQDLSGNTEAF	TRBV4-2	TRBJ1-1
ASSIRDTTAKNIQY	TRBV19	TRBJ2-4
ASSPTSGREVNIQY	TRBV5-1	TRBJ2-4
ASSLNARGTQY	TRBV28	TRBJ2-5
ASSLRDRDNEQF	TRBV5-1	TRBJ2-1
ASSDGAGSQETQY	TRBV6-1	TRBJ2-5
ASSSPRRDTQY	TRBV13	TRBJ2-3
ASSDHDRGFAEAF	TRBV10-1	TRBJ1-1
ASSLDPWSYGYT	TRBV11-2	TRBJ1-2
ASSIEASSLRETQY	TRBV19	TRBJ2-5
ASTGSSQPQH	TRBV6-1	TRBJ1-5
ASSVNRDNTEAF	TRBV9	TRBJ1-1
ASSVANNNEQF	TRBV9	TRBJ2-1
SAGQANVLT	TRBV29-1	TRBJ2-6
ASSSLGTAAGEQY	TRBV9	TRBJ2-7
ASSNSRLLRKQY	TRBV13	TRBJ2-7
ASSESGRTRQGNRHTQY	TRBV6-1	TRBJ2-3
ASSLLSLSEQY	TRBV5-5	TRBJ2-7
ASSERGQVAKNIQY	TRBV6-1	TRBJ2-4
ASSQVRENTEAF	TRBV14	TRBJ1-1
ASGLSRGRSPLH	TRBV12-5	TRBJ1-6
SARSLYEQF	TRBV20-1	TRBJ2-1
ASSPHPGAQNTGELF	TRBV7-6	TRBJ2-2
ASSLTGTYNSPLH	TRBV7-8	TRBJ1-6
ASRVAGVPYEQY	TRBV27	TRBJ2-7
ASSLIGNQPQH	TRBV27	TRBJ1-5
ASSLAGVLDEQY	TRBV5-6	TRBJ2-7
ASSSGTGGIYEQY	TRBV7-3	TRBJ2-7
ASSQEGGGYT	TRBV4-1	TRBJ1-2
ASSVASGIPYEQY	TRBV9	TRBJ2-7
ASSVDDRASYEQY	TRBV9	TRBJ2-7
ASSKPRGKHSGQPQH	TRBV19	TRBJ1-5